This T cell receptor (beta chain) was captured by sequencing in a study of blood T cell repertoires in COVID-19. Data came from immunoSEQ multiplex PCR; TCRdb stores just in-frame clones and leaves some out. This table holds roughly 240,000 clones, around 86% found once. This clone has only a few counts. The material sequenced was peripheral blood. The sequence derives from a woman in her fifties or sixties who had recovered from COVID-19.

CDR3 DNA: TGTGCCAGCAGCTCCACAGGGTACGAGCAGTACTTC. This translates into CASSSTGYEQYF. The chain employs TRBV11-3 and TRBJ2-7; D may be TRBD1 (6 bases). The CDR3 is made up of 12 amino acids. Trimming cost V 4 bases and J 4 bases, with 8 bases left between them. CDR1 and CDR2 (germline): SGHNT, YENEEA.